The sequence of this TCR beta chain was determined in a study of blood T cells in healthy people across ages. Study overall: Template switching recovered approximately one barcoded beta molecule for every two T cells. Study results and limitations: Higher diversity, along with more naive CD4+ cells, distinguished long-lived donors from aged donors.

The second PCR ran about 6 to 12 cycles with a sample-barcoded 5' primer and J-beta primers. TCRdb re-analysed the 5' RACE reads in MiXCR, keeping a single row per CDR3 protein. The sample shows about 700,000 distinct CDR3 sequences, roughly 30% of them seen only once. This clonotype was seen repeatedly, ten times or more. The antigen remains unidentified. V was pared by 1 base and J by 1 base, with 8 bases between. This CDR3 is 13 amino acids long. The germline CDR1 and CDR2 sequences are DFQATT and SNEGSKA (reference sequence). The chain has TRBV20-1 and TRBJ2-7, with no clear D. The source material was blood. The sequence was obtained from an elderly woman in good health. The CDR3 sequence is CSARGHASYEQYF. In DNA, the CDR3 is TGCAGTGCTAGAGGACATGCGTCCTACGAGCAGTACTTC.